These 23 T cell receptor beta chains were sequenced from one sample in a study of T cells in Graves' hyperthyroidism and ophthalmopathy (dated by TCRdb to the late 2010s). The library was generated by multiplex PCR. TCRdb names Illumina HiSeq 2000 as the instrument used. The TCR beta CDR3 regions were amplified from the RNA transcripts. A first-round RT-PCR of the TCR CDR3 used the HTBI primer set with the Qiagen OneStep RT-PCR kit. TCRdb reprocessed the public reads (quality trimming at Q25 with fastp, clone calling with MiXCR) and kept in-frame beta chains. Rows with a matching CDR3 protein are joined into one entry that keeps the most common DNA and genes. The sample table lists around 190,000 distinct CDR3 sequences, about a sixth of them with a count of one. Over 45% of the sample is in the top ten clones. Sequencing was carried out using blood. Receptors were obtained from a woman aged 45-65 years with Graves' hyperthyroidism.

This clonotype came up many times. This chain links TRBV6-1 with TRBJ1-2; tentatively, D is TRBD1 (5 bases). V dropped 4 bases and J dropped 8 bases, with 14 bases sitting between them. The CDR3 has 13 amino acids. Germline V CDR1 and CDR2: MNHNS, SASEGT. CDR3 nucleotide sequence: TGTGCCAGCAGTGCGATTGGGACTTACGGCTACACCTTC. Encoded protein: CASSAIGTYGYTF.

This rearrangement joins TRBV10-3 to TRBJ1-6; D is ambiguous. The CDR3 totals 13 residues. V was pared by 5 bases and J by 5 bases, with 7 bases between. The germline gives CDR1 ENHRY, CDR2 SYGVKD. CDR3 DNA: TGTGCCATCAGTCGGATGGATAATTCACCCCTCCACTTT. Translating gives CAISRMDNSPLHF.

This chain joins TRBV19 and TRBJ2-1, with D unclear. This CDR3 is built from 12 residues. Trimming pared 1 base from V and 7 bases from J, leaving 5 bases between. Germline CDR1 reads LNHDA; CDR2 reads SQIVND (reference sequence). This chain's CDR3 is CASSIARNEQFF. The CDR3 nucleotides read TGTGCCAGTAGTATAGCAAGAAATGAGCAGTTCTTC.

This chain connects TRBV30 to TRBJ1-1; 7 bases are shared with TRBD1. This CDR3 has 14 residues. Germline assignment: CDR1 GTSNPN and CDR2 SVGIG (reference sequence). J lost 1 base, V lost 7 bases, and 9 bases had no gene match. Here the CDR3 DNA reads TGTGCCTCTACTCGGGGACAGTCGAACACTGAAGCTTTCTTT. It encodes CASTRGQSNTEAFF.

This clonotype was picked up many times. The V and J genes are TRBV2 and TRBJ2-5; TRBD1 aligns across 7 bases. Germline V gene data show CDR1 as SNHLY and CDR2 as FYNNEI. The CDR3 runs 15 residues. J was trimmed by 2 bases and V by 4 bases; bases with no gene match: 7. In DNA, the CDR3 is TGTGCCAGCAGTGCCGAGGGGACAGAGCAAGAGACCCAGTACTTC. This encodes CASSAEGTEQETQYF.

V gene TRBV4-1 combines with J gene TRBJ1-1; D is undetermined. The CDR3 sequence is 13 residues long. The germline V and J ends were trimmed by 2 bases and 5 bases, with 9 bases remaining between them. In germline, CDR1 is MGHRA, CDR2 YSYEKL. The CDR3 sequence: CASSQIGQTEAFF. The CDR3, as DNA: TGCGCCAGCAGCCAAATAGGGCAGACTGAAGCTTTCTTT.

This clonotype was observed a handful of times. This chain uses TRBV5-1 with TRBJ2-7; a weak D match, TRBD1 (5 bases). This CDR3 has 15 residues. Looked up from germline, CDR1 is SGHRS and CDR2 is YFSETQ. Trimming shortened V by 4 bases and J by 2 bases, and 16 bases separated the two germline ends. CDR3 protein: CASSPRTRTTYEQYF. The CDR3, as DNA: TGCGCCAGCAGCCCAAGGACAAGGACAACCTACGAGCAGTACTTC.

This clonotype was seen repeatedly, ten times or more. The chain employs TRBV12-3 or TRBV12-4 and TRBJ1-2; D is perhaps TRBD1 (6 bases). This CDR3 is 12 amino acids long. V dropped 5 bases and J dropped 8 bases, with 12 bases sitting between them. The chain's CDR3 is CASSPGRGGYTF. The DNA for the CDR3 is TGTGCCAGCAGTCCCGGTAGGGGGGGCTACACCTTC.

There are many counts of this clonotype. The chain recombines TRBV12-3 or TRBV12-4 with TRBJ1-2; D call uncertain. This CDR3 contains 15 residues. Trimming left V 6 bases short and J 4 bases short, with 18 bases between. The chain's CDR3 is CASSQDLGIIYGYTF. The CDR3 DNA reads as TGTGCCAGCAGCCAAGACCTGGGGATCATCTATGGCTACACCTTC.

Note on this clonotype: A clone one base away is much larger, so this may be a read error. The chain uses TRBV30 and TRBJ2-7; D is possibly TRBD1 (6 bases). V was trimmed by 7 bases and J by 9 bases, leaving 22 bases between them. CDR3 length: 13 residues. Germline loops: CDR1 GTSNPN, CDR2 SVGIG (reference sequence). CDR3 residues: CASTTGSPGGQYF. CDR3 nucleotide sequence: TGTGCCTCCACGACAGGTAGTCCAGGTGGGCAGTACTTC.

This clonotype occurred a few times. The V call is TRBV24-1, the J call TRBJ2-4, with a tentative D call TRBD1 (5 bases). From germline, CDR1 is KGHDR and CDR2 SFDVKD. Between the trimmed V and J ends, which lost 9 bases and 1 base, there was a span of 9 bases. The CDR3 is 13 amino acids. CDR3 sequence reads: CATVRQAKNIQYF. CDR3 bases: TGTGCCACCGTGAGACAGGCCAAAAACATTCAGTACTTC.

This clonotype occurred many times. The J gene is TRBJ2-3, the V gene TRBV18; D unclear. This CDR3 region has 14 residues. V lost 4 bases, J lost 2 bases, and 10 bases lay in between. CDR1 and CDR2 (germline): KGHSH, LQKENI. CDR3 sequence reads: CASSLWENTDTQYF. CDR3 DNA sequence: TGTGCCAGCTCACTTTGGGAAAACACAGATACGCAGTATTTT.

This clonotype was counted at least ten times. The genes are TRBV11-2 and TRBJ2-7, with a tentative D call TRBD2 (5 bases). The V and J ends lost 0 bases and 2 bases respectively, with 23 bases between them. CDR3 length equals 19 residues. Germline assignment: CDR1 SGHAT and CDR2 FQNNGV. In nucleotides, the CDR3 is TGTGCCAGCAGCTTAGATCCGGGAAGTTGGGAACTGCACGCCTACGAGCAGTACTTC. Its translation: CASSLDPGSWELHAYEQYF.

This clonotype was seen at least ten times. The gene calls are TRBV28 and TRBJ1-2; 7 nucleotides align to TRBD1. The CDR3 spans 13 residues. Germline trimming cut 3 bases from V and 4 bases from J; bases unmatched to any gene: 2. Germline CDR1 MDHEN, CDR2 SYDVKM. The CDR3 DNA is TGTGCCAGCAGTTTGGGACAGTTCTATGGCTACACCTTC. This sequence encodes CASSLGQFYGYTF.

The chain uses TRBV5-1 and TRBJ2-7, with 14 bases identical to TRBD2. Germline V gene lookup returns CDR1 SGHRS and CDR2 YFSETQ. The V segment lost 8 bases and the J segment 7 bases; nucleotides outside the gene matches: 8. The CDR3 spans 14 residues. The CDR3 bases are TGCGCCAGTGGGACTAGCGGGAGTTTGGGAGAGCAGTACTTC. Encoded protein: CASGTSGSLGEQYF.

The sample holds many counts of this clonotype. This chain uses TRBV24-1 with TRBJ2-1; 8 bases map to TRBD2. The V gene's germline CDR1 is KGHDR and CDR2 SFDVKD. CDR3 length: 17 amino acids. The J segment lost 8 bases and the V segment lost 3 bases, leaving 14 bases of the junction unmatched. CDR3 sequence reads: CATSDPFPSGRADEQFF. CDR3 nucleotides: TGTGCCACCAGTGATCCCTTTCCATCCGGGAGGGCCGATGAGCAGTTCTTC.

This clonotype was detected many times. CDR3 region: CASSPRQGASGQYF. The CDR3 DNA is TGTGCCAGCAGCCCGCGACAGGGGGCCTCGGGGCAGTACTTC. The chain combines TRBV11-3 with TRBJ2-7, with TRBD1 matching 10 bases. Germline lookup yields CDR1 SGHNT and CDR2 YENEEA. Trimming removed 5 bases from V and 9 bases from J; junction bases left unmatched: 10. The length of the CDR3 is 14 residues.

J is TRBJ1-1 and V is TRBV12-5, with 10 positions matching TRBD1. Germline-derived CDR1 and CDR2 are LGHNT and FRNRAP. The CDR3 consists of 15 residues. The V and J ends lost 5 bases and 2 bases, in that order; junction bases with no gene match: 5. CDR3 loop: CASGPGDRGNTEAFF. The CDR3 nucleotides read TGTGCTAGTGGTCCCGGGGACAGGGGTAACACTGAAGCTTTCTTT.

On this clonotype: A much larger clone differs by one base, so this may be a read error. The CDR3 DNA follows: TGTGCCAGCAGCTTGGAGGCGCCAGATACGCAGTATTTT. It encodes CASSLEAPDTQYF. The chain joins TRBV5-5 to TRBJ2-3; no clear D gene. The V gene lost 0 bases and the J gene lost 4 bases, with 6 bases spanning the gap. Germline V gene sequence: CDR1 SGHKS, CDR2 YYEKEE (reference sequence). The CDR3 is 13 residues long.

This chain links TRBV12-3 or TRBV12-4 with TRBJ1-2, with D hard to call. V was clipped by 2 bases and J by 4 bases, with 14 bases between them. There are 15 residues in the CDR3. The CDR3 sequence is CASSLSGSTSYGYTF. The CDR3 DNA is TGTGCCAGCAGTTTAAGTGGCAGTACTAGCTATGGCTACACCTTC.

Ten or more counts support this clonotype. The chain recombines TRBV20-1 with TRBJ2-7; 11 bases are a match to TRBD2. V lost 0 bases to trimming and J lost 3 bases; unmatched junction nucleotides: 7. The CDR3 is made up of 16 amino acids. The germline V gene has CDR1 DFQATT and CDR2 SNEGSKA (reference sequence). This chain's CDR3 is CSARDEGLAVFYEQYF. The CDR3 DNA reads as TGCAGTGCTAGAGATGAGGGACTAGCGGTATTCTACGAGCAGTACTTC.

This clonotype showed up many times. The chain employs TRBV20-1 and TRBJ1-5; D not certain. Germline values: CDR1 DFQATT, CDR2 SNEGSKA (reference sequence). V was clipped by 2 bases and J by 0 bases, with 8 bases between them. This CDR3 has 14 residues. The CDR3 nucleotides read TGCAGTGCTAGAATGGCTTCTAGCAATCAGCCCCAGCATTTT. Translation gives CSARMASSNQPQHF.

This clonotype has only a few counts. The chain joins TRBV3-1 to TRBJ2-3; 11 bases agree with TRBD2. Germline loops: CDR1 LGHDT, CDR2 YNNKEL (reference sequence). Losses at the gene ends were 3 bases for V and 2 bases for J; bases not matched to a gene: 4. The CDR3 length is 16 residues. CDR3 bases: TGTGCCAGCAGCCAGACTAGCGGGACATACACAGATACGCAGTATTTT. This translates into CASSQTSGTYTDTQYF.